This T cell receptor (beta chain) appears in the sequencing data of a study of blood T cell repertoires in COVID-19. In the study overall: PBMCs, B-cell-depleted T cells, or T cells provided the cDNA or gDNA that made up the material.

Sequencing used immunoSEQ multiplex PCR; TCRdb keeps in-frame clones, though not all of them. The sample contains approximately 200,000 clones, around 83% of which appear only once. Germline V gene lookup returns CDR1 LNHDA and CDR2 SQIVND (reference sequence). Between the trimmed V and J ends, which lost 11 bases and 6 bases, there was a span of 23 bases. CDR3 length equals 15 residues. This sequence joins TRBV19 and TRBJ2-1; maybe TRBD2 (7 bases). The sample was PBMCs or T cells enriched from blood (not recorded which). The sequence came from a woman aged 40 to 55 with acute COVID-19. CDR3 sequence reads: CASKIGGRSFNEQFF. CDR3 nucleotides: TGTGCCTCTAAAATCGGGGGGCGATCGTTCAATGAGCAGTTCTTC.